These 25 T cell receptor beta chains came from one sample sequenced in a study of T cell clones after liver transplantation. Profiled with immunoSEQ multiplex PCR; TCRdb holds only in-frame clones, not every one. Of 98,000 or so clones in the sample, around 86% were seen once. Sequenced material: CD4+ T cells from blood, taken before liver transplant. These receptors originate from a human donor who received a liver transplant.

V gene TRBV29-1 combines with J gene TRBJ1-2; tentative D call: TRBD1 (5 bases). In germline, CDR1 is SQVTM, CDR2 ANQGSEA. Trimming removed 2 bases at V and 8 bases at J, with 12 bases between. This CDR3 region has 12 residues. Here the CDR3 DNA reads TGCAGCGTTGAATCGCCGGGGGGGGGCTACACCTTC. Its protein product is CSVESPGGGYTF. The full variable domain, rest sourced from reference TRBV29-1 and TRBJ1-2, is SAVISQKPSRDICQRGTSLTIQCQVDSQVTMMFWYRQQPGQSLTLIATANQGSEATYESGFVIDKFPISRPNLTFSTLTVSNMSPEDSSIYLCSVESPGGGYTFGSGTRLTVV.

CDR3 region: CASSPLLNPSYEQYF. The CDR3 nucleotides are TGTGCCAGCAGCCCTCTCTTGAATCCGTCCTACGAGCAGTACTTC. The rearrangement links TRBV7-2 to TRBJ2-7; D gene uncertain. CDR1 and CDR2 from the germline V gene are SGHTA and FQGNSA. V lost 5 bases and J 1 base, leaving 15 bases between the germline ends. The CDR3 runs to 15 residues.

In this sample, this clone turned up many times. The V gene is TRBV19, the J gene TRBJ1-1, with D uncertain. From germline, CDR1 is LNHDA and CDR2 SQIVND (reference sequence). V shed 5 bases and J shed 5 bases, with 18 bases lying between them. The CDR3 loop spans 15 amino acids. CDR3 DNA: TGTGCCAGTAGTCTATCATCGGCGGCAGTAACTGAAGCTTTCTTT. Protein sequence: CASSLSSAAVTEAFF. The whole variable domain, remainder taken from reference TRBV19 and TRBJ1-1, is DGGITQSPKYLFRKEGQNVTLSCEQNLNHDAMYWYRQDPGQGLRLIYYSQIVNDFQKGDIAEGYSVSREKKESFPLTVTSAQKNPTAFYLCASSLSSAAVTEAFFGQGTRLTVV.

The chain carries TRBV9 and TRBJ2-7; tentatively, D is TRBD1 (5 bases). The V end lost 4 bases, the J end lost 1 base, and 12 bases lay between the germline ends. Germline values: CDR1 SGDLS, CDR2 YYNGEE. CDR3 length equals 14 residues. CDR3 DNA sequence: TGTGCCAGCAGCTTACGGACATATTCCTACGAGCAGTACTTC. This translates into CASSLRTYSYEQYF.

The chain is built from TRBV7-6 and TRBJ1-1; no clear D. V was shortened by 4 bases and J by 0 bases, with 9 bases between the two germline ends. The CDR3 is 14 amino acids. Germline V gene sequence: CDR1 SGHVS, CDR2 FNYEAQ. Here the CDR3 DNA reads TGTGCCAGCAGCTCAAACACCATGAACACTGAAGCTTTCTTT. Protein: CASSSNTMNTEAFF.

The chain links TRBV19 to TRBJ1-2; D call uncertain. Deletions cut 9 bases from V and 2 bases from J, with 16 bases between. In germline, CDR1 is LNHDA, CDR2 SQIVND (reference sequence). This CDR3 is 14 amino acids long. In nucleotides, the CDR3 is TGTGCCAGCACGGAGGCTTCGAGGAACTATGGCTACACCTTC. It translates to CASTEASRNYGYTF.

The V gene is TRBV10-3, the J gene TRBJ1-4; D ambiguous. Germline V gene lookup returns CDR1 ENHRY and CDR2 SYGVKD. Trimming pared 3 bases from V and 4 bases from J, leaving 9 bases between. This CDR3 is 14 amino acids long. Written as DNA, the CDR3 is TGTGCCATCAGTGAATCTGGATATAATGAAAAACTGTTTTTT. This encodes CAISESGYNEKLFF.

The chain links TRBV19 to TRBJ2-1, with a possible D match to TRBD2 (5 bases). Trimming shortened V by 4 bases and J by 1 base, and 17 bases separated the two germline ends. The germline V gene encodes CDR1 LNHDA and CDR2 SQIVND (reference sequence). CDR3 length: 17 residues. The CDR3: CASSSREGRLSYNEQFF. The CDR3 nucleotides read TGTGCCAGTAGTAGTCGGGAAGGGCGGTTATCCTACAATGAGCAGTTCTTC.

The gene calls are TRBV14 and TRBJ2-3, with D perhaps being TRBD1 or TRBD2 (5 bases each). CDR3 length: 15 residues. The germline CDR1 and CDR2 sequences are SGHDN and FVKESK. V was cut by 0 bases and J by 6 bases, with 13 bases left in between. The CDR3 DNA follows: TGTGCCAGCAGCCAAGATTTCGGGGCTCACGATACGCAGTATTTT. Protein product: CASSQDFGAHDTQYF.

CDR3 loop: CASSQVLGTEAFF. The CDR3 region has the DNA TGCGCCAGCAGCCAAGTCTTGGGCACTGAAGCTTTCTTT. This chain connects TRBV4-3 to TRBJ1-1; D is unresolved. Germline V gene data show CDR1 as LGHNA and CDR2 as YSLEER. The CDR3 has 13 residues. V lost 1 base to trimming and J lost 4 bases, with 7 bases between them.

The CDR3 here is CASSMAAGASEPQHF. The CDR3, as DNA: TGTGCCAGTAGTATGGCGGCAGGAGCCTCTGAGCCCCAGCATTTT. The chain combines TRBV19 with TRBJ1-5; D gene uncertain. The germline gives CDR1 LNHDA, CDR2 SQIVND (reference sequence). V was shortened by 3 bases and J by 8 bases, with 17 bases between the two germline ends. The length of the CDR3 is 15 residues.

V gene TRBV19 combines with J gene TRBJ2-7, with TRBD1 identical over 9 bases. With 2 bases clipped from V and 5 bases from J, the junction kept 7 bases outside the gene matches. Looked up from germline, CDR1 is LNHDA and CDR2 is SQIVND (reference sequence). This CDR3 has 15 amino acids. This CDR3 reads CASSIPTGGFHEQYF. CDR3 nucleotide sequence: TGTGCCAGTAGTATACCGACAGGGGGGTTCCACGAGCAGTACTTC.

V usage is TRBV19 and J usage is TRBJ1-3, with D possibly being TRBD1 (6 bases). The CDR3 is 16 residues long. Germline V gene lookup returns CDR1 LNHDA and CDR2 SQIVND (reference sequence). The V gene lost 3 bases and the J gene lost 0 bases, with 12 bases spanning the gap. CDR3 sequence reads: CASSIISGASGNTIYF. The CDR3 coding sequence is TGTGCCAGTAGTATCATTTCGGGGGCCTCTGGAAACACCATATATTTT.

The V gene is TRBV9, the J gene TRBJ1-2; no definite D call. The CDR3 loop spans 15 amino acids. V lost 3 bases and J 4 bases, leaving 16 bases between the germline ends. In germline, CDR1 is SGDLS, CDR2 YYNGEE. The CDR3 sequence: CASSATDTTVYGYTF. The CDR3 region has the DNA TGTGCCAGCAGCGCTACAGACACCACCGTCTATGGCTACACCTTC. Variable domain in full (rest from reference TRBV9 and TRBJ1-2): DSGVTQTPKHLITATGQRVTLRCSPRSGDLSVYWYQQSLDQGLQFLIQYYNGEERAKGNILERFSAQQFPDLHSELNLSSLELGDSALYFCASSATDTTVYGYTFGSGTRLTVV.

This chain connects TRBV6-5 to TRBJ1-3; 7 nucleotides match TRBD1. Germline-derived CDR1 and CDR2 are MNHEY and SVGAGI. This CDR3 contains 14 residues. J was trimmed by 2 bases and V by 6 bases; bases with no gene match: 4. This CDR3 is CASRQTGAGNTIYF. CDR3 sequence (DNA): TGTGCCAGCAGGCAAACAGGGGCTGGAAACACCATATATTTT.

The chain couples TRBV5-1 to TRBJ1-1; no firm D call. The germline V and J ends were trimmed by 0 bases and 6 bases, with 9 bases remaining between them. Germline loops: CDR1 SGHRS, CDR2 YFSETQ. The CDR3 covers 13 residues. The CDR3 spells CASSLEIVAEAFF. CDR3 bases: TGCGCCAGCAGCTTGGAAATAGTCGCTGAAGCTTTCTTT.

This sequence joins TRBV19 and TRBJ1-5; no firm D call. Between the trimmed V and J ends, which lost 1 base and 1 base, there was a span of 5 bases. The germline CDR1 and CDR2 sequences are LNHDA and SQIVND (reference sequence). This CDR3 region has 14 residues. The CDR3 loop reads CASSIVGSNQPQHF. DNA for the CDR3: TGTGCCAGTAGTATAGTGGGGAGCAATCAGCCCCAGCATTTT. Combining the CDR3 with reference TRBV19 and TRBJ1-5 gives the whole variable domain DGGITQSPKYLFRKEGQNVTLSCEQNLNHDAMYWYRQDPGQGLRLIYYSQIVNDFQKGDIAEGYSVSREKKESFPLTVTSAQKNPTAFYLCASSIVGSNQPQHFGDGTRLSIL.

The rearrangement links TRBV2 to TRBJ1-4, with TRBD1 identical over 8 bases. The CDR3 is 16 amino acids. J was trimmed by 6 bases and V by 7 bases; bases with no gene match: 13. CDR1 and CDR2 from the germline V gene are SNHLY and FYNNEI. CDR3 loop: CASIGQGLGGYEKLFF. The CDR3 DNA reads TGTGCCAGCATTGGACAGGGACTGGGGGGATATGAAAAACTGTTTTTT.

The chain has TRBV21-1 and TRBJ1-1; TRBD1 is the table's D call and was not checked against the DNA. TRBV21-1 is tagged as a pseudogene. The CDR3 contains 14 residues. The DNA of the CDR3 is TGTGCCAGCAGCAATGGATCCAGGGATACTGAAGCTTTCTTT. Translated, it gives CASSNGSRDTEAFF.

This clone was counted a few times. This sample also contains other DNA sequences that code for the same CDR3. The CDR3 bases are TGTGCCAGCAGTCTCTACAATGAGCAGTTCTTC. Translated: CASSLYNEQFF. The rearrangement uses TRBV28 and TRBJ2-1; D unclear. The CDR3 consists of 11 residues. In germline, CDR1 is MDHEN, CDR2 SYDVKM. V lost 5 bases and J lost 3, with 2 bases in between. Full variable domain (outside the CDR3, taken from reference TRBV28 and TRBJ2-1): DVKVTQSSRYLVKRTGEKVFLECVQDMDHENMFWYRQDPGLGLRLIYFSYDVKMKEKGDIPEGYSVSREKKERFSLILESASTNQTSMYLCASSLYNEQFFGPGTRLTVL.

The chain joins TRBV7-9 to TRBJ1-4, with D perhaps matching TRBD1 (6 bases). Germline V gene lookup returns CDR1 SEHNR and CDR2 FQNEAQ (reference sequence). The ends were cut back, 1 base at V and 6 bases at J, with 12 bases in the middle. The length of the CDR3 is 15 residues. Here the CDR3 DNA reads TGTGCCAGCAGCTTAGGGTCAGGGGTGGATGAAAAACTGTTTTTT. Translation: CASSLGSGVDEKLFF.

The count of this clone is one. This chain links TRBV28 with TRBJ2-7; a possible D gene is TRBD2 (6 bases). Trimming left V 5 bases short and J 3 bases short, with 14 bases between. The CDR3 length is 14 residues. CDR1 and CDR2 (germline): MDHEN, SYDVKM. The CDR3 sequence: CASSPGGPLYEQYF. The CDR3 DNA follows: TGTGCCAGCAGTCCCGGGGGTCCCCTCTACGAGCAGTACTTC.

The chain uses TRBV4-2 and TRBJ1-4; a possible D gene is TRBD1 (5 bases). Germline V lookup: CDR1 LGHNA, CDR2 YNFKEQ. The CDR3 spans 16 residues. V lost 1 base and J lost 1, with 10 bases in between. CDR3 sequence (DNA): TGTGCCAGCAGCCAAGGGCAGGGTTTAACTAATGAAAAACTGTTTTTT. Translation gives CASSQGQGLTNEKLFF.

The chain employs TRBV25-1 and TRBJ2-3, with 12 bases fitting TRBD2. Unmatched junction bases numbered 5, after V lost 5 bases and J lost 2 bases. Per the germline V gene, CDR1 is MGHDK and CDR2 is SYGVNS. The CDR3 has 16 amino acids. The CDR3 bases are TGTGCCAGCAGTCGACTAGCGGGGGCCTCCACAGATACGCAGTATTTT. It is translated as CASSRLAGASTDTQYF.

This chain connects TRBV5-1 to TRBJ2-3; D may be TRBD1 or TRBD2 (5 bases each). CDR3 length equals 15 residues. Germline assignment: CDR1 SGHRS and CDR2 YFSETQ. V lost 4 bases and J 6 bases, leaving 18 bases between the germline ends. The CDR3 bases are TGCGCCAGCAGCCTGGGGACGGTGGGTGGGGATACGCAGTATTTT. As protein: CASSLGTVGGDTQYF.